This is a list of T cell receptor beta chains from one sample in a study of T cell responses to AZD1222 COVID-19 vaccine. The repertoire was sequenced with immunoSEQ multiplex PCR; TCRdb's copy has only in-frame clones and lacks some. The table records fewer than 120,000 clones, roughly 89% of them present only once. The sample in question was peripheral blood, obtained 28 days after the second AZD1222 dose. Every receptor here comes from an adult who received the AZD1222 COVID-19 vaccine. CDR3s include the opening cysteine and the closing phenylalanine or tryptophan. A D gene is named only where the DNA matches it firmly. For some rows the clone size is stated as once, few or many, or as a class when expanded; others skip it.

J,D,V,size,DNA,CDR3
TRBJ2-7,-,TRBV25-1,-,TGTGCCAGCAGTGAAGGGGCGGGACGGATCTCCTACGAGCAGTACTTC,CASSEGAGRISYEQYF
TRBJ2-6,-,TRBV11-3,-,TGTGCCAGCAGCTTAGGGTCCGGTACAGGGGGGGCCAACGTCCTGACTTTC,CASSLGSGTGGANVLTF
TRBJ2-7,TRBD2,TRBV18,-,TGTGCCAGCTCGGGCCGACTAGCGCGCGACCTGACCTACGAGCAGTACTTC,CASSGRLARDLTYEQYF
TRBJ1-5,TRBD1,TRBV11-3,few,TGTGCCAGCAGCTCATATGACAGGGTAGAGGGACAGCCCCAGCATTTT,CASSSYDRVEGQPQHF
TRBJ1-5,TRBD1,TRBV2,-,TGTGCCAGCAGTCCCCAGGGGGCAGGCAATCAGCCCCAGCATTTT,CASSPQGAGNQPQHF
TRBJ2-7,TRBD1,TRBV24-1,-,TGTGCCACCAGTGATCTCCGGGACAGGGGCAACGAGCAGTACTTC,CATSDLRDRGNEQYF
TRBJ1-5,TRBD1,TRBV7-9,-,TGTGCCAGCAGCCATACCGGGACAGGGATAGGCAATCAGCCCCAGCATTTT,CASSHTGTGIGNQPQHF
TRBJ2-3,TRBD1,TRBV5-5,-,TGTGCCAGCAGCTTCGGACAGGAAGGAGGTACGCAGTATTTT,CASSFGQEGGTQYF
TRBJ2-7,-,TRBV6-5,-,TGTGCCAGCAGTTACTCGAGGGCGGTAAATCACTACGAGCAGTACTTC,CASSYSRAVNHYEQYF
TRBJ1-1,-,TRBV21-1,-,TGTGCCAGCAGCAAGGGGGGCGGTAACACTGAAGCTTTCTTT,CASSKGGGNTEAFF
TRBJ2-5,-,TRBV10-3,-,TGTGCCATCAGGGACAGCCAAGAGACCCAGTACTTC,CAIRDSQETQYF
TRBJ2-2,TRBD1,TRBV28,-,TGTGCCAGCAGTTTAACCGGGACAGGCGGAGCCGGGGAGCTGTTTTTT,CASSLTGTGGAGELFF
TRBJ1-4,-,TRBV5-8,once,TGTGCCAGCAGCTTGGAATGGACAGCTGCAACTAATGAAAAACTGTTTTTT,CASSLEWTAATNEKLFF
TRBJ1-6,-,TRBV5-1,-,TGCGCCAGCAGCTTCGGAACAGGGAATTCACCCCTCCACTTT,CASSFGTGNSPLHF
TRBJ1-3,-,TRBV11-3,once,TGTGCCAGCAGCCTAGTTGGAAACACCATATATTTT,CASSLVGNTIYF
TRBJ2-7,-,TRBV28,-,TGTGCCAGCAGTTTCCAGGGGGGAATGACCTACGAGCAGTACTTC,CASSFQGGMTYEQYF
TRBJ2-1,-,TRBV25-1,-,TGTGCCAGCACCCCAGGGTACAATGAGCAGTTCTTC,CASTPGYNEQFF
TRBJ1-1,TRBD1,TRBV19,-,TGTGCCAGTAGTGGTGGGGGGACAGGGGAGATGAACACTGAAGCTTTCTTT,CASSGGGTGEMNTEAFF
TRBJ2-5,TRBD2,TRBV6-5,-,TGTGCCAGCAGTTACACAGGACTAGCGACGGAGACCCAGTACTTC,CASSYTGLATETQYF
TRBJ2-7,TRBD1,TRBV5-1,-,TGCGCCAGCAGCGTGATGGCTTCGACAGGGGAGTTCTCCTACGAGCAGTACTTC,CASSVMASTGEFSYEQYF
TRBJ1-1,-,TRBV7-6,-,TGTGCCAGCAGCTTAGTGGGTGGGCCGGGCACTGAAGCTTTCTTT,CASSLVGGPGTEAFF
TRBJ2-3,-,TRBV29-1,-,TGCAGCGCCGGGCGGGCGGGAACCGATACGCAGTATTTT,CSAGRAGTDTQYF
TRBJ1-2,-,TRBV6-8,-,TGTGCCAGCAGTTACTGGGCAGGTTGCGGCTACACCTTC,CASSYWAGCGYTF
TRBJ2-5,-,TRBV20-1,-,TGCAGTGGGGGGGGCGTAGAGACCCAGTACTTC,CSGGGVETQYF
TRBJ2-7,TRBD1,TRBV19,-,TGTGCCAGTAGTATAGGACAGGGAACCTACGAGCAGTACTTC,CASSIGQGTYEQYF
TRBJ1-5,TRBD1,TRBV10-3,-,TGTGCCATCAGCGCCGGGACAGGGATGGGGAGCAATCAGCCCCAGCATTTT,CAISAGTGMGSNQPQHF
TRBJ2-1,-,TRBV19,-,TGTGCCAGTAGTGCAGACTTCAGTTCGGGGCAGTTCTTC,CASSADFSSGQFF
TRBJ2-5,-,TRBV5-4,-,TGTGCCAGCAGCTACGACAGTTGGGGCCAAGAGACCCAGTACTTC,CASSYDSWGQETQYF
TRBJ1-4,-,TRBV4-1,-,TGCGCCAGCAGCCCAATCCGAGGGGAAAAACTGTTTTTT,CASSPIRGEKLFF
TRBJ2-5,-,TRBV10-3,-,TGTGCCATCGGGGGCGTCTCCCAAGAGACCCAGTACTTC,CAIGGVSQETQYF
TRBJ1-1,-,TRBV6-5,-,TGTGCCAGCAGTTACTCCAGGGTGATGAACACTGAAGCTTTCTTT,CASSYSRVMNTEAFF
TRBJ1-6,TRBD1,TRBV5-4,once,TGTGCCAGCAGCTTAACGGGACAGGCATATTCACCCCTCCACTTT,CASSLTGQAYSPLHF
TRBJ1-2,TRBD1,TRBV7-7,few,TGTGCTAGCAGCTCGGGACAGGGGGCTATACTTAACGGCTACACCTTC,CASSSGQGAILNGYTF
TRBJ1-6,TRBD1,TRBV12-3/TRBV12-4,-,TGTGCCAGCAAGGGGACAGGGGATTCACCCCTCCACTTT,CASKGTGDSPLHF
TRBJ1-3,-,TRBV5-1,-,TGCGCCAGCAGCTTGGCGCCAGGGCAAGGAGGAAACACCATATATTTT,CASSLAPGQGGNTIYF
TRBJ2-2,-,TRBV27,-,TGTGCCAGCGGTAAGAAGAGAAACACCGGGGAGCTGTTTTTT,CASGKKRNTGELFF
TRBJ2-7,TRBD2,TRBV19,-,TGTGCCAGTAGTCTCTGGGCGGGAGTAGATTCCCTCGAGCAGTACTTC,CASSLWAGVDSLEQYF
TRBJ2-6,-,TRBV7-9,-,TGTGCCAGCAGCCCAGGAGGGGCTGGGGCCAACGTCCTGACTTTC,CASSPGGAGANVLTF
TRBJ1-6,-,TRBV5-1,once,TGCGCCAGCAGCTTGGACACGACCTATAATTCACCCCTCCACTTT,CASSLDTTYNSPLHF
TRBJ2-1,TRBD1,TRBV24-1,-,TGCGTCACCCGGACAGGGAATAGTGACAATGAGCAGTTCTTC,CVTRTGNSDNEQFF
TRBJ2-3,-,TRBV20-1,-,TGCAGTGCTCCCGGGGCAGATACGCAGTATTTT,CSAPGADTQYF
TRBJ1-2,-,TRBV7-8,-,TGTGCCAGCAGCTTAGTTCCCCGTATTGGAACTAACTATGGCTACACCTTC,CASSLVPRIGTNYGYTF
TRBJ2-1,-,TRBV6-5,-,TGTGCCAGCAGTCCAACATGGGAGGCCCACAATGAGCAGTTCTTC,CASSPTWEAHNEQFF
TRBJ1-1,-,TRBV27,-,TGTGCCAGCAGTTTATTCAGGGGAGGGAACACTGAAGCTTTCTTT,CASSLFRGGNTEAFF
TRBJ1-1,-,TRBV5-1,-,TGCGCCAGCAGCTTGGGTCCGGGAAGGGGCACTGAAGCTTTCTTT,CASSLGPGRGTEAFF
TRBJ2-5,TRBD2,TRBV5-1,-,TGCGCCAGCAGCTTGGCCGGGCCTAGCGGGGAGACCCAGTACTTC,CASSLAGPSGETQYF
TRBJ2-3,TRBD2,TRBV7-7,-,TGTGCTAGCAGCCCCCTGACTAGCGGGGGGGCAGATACGCAGTATTTT,CASSPLTSGGADTQYF
TRBJ1-1,-,TRBV29-1,-,TGCAGCGTCTTCCGTCTGCCGAACACTGAAGCTTTCTTT,CSVFRLPNTEAFF
TRBJ2-7,TRBD1,TRBV3-1/TRBV3-2,-,TGTGCCAGCAGCCAGGACAGGGGTGCCTACGAGCAGTACTTC,CASSQDRGAYEQYF
TRBJ2-1,TRBD2,TRBV7-8,-,TGTGCCAGCAGCTTAGGGGCTAGCGGGCCCTACAATGAGCAGTTCTTC,CASSLGASGPYNEQFF
TRBJ1-1,-,TRBV6-5,-,TGTGCCAGCAGTTACCGTCCTCAGGGGTTCACTGAAGCTTTCTTT,CASSYRPQGFTEAFF
TRBJ1-5,TRBD1,TRBV5-5,-,TGTGCCAGCAGCCTGGATACTCAGGGGGGAAGACAGCCCCAGCATTTT,CASSLDTQGGRQPQHF
TRBJ2-3,-,TRBV5-1,-,TGCGCCAGCAGCTTGGGTCGGGCGGGGCACACAGATACGCAGTATTTT,CASSLGRAGHTDTQYF
TRBJ1-2,-,TRBV5-1,few,TGCGCCAGCAGCCGTGACAGTCAATATGGCTACACCTTC,CASSRDSQYGYTF